A selection of T cell receptor beta chains follows, all from one sample in a study of T cells after yellow fever vaccination. A single record per CDR3 protein comes from TCRdb applying MiXCR to the 5' RACE reads. Seen here are about 330,000 distinct CDR3 sequences, roughly 8.4% observed once, and the top ten hold 17%. The sample in question was PBMCs, obtained about 49 days after the first yellow fever vaccination. Receptor source: a man between 18 and 29 years old who received the YFV17D yellow fever vaccine. CDR3s include the opening cysteine and the closing phenylalanine or tryptophan. The D gene is left open where the match is weak. Only some rows state a clone size, as once, few, many or a class for expanded clones.

-	TRBJ2-6	TRBV5-5	-	CASSFARMGANVLTF	TGTGCCAGCAGCTTCGCCAGGATGGGGGCCAACGTCCTGACTTTC
-	TRBJ1-5	TRBV6-6	-	CASSRQVEQPQHF	TGTGCCAGCAGTCGACAGGTGGAACAGCCCCAGCATTTT
-	TRBJ2-7	TRBV18	few	CASSPASLRDEQYF	TGTGCCAGCTCACCAGCTTCCCTGAGGGACGAGCAGTACTTC
-	TRBJ2-5	TRBV29-1	-	CSVEARDQETQYF	TGCAGCGTTGAAGCCCGGGACCAAGAGACCCAGTACTTC
-	TRBJ2-1	TRBV29-1	-	CSVEDLYAADSYNEQFF	TGCAGCGTTGAAGATCTCTATGCTGCCGATTCCTACAATGAGCAGTTCTTC
-	TRBJ1-5	TRBV6-1	-	CASSPRQYYQPQHF	TGTGCCAGCAGCCCTAGACAGTACTATCAGCCCCAGCATTTT
-	TRBJ1-2	TRBV4-3	-	CASSQLGTKLGYGYTF	TGCGCCAGCAGCCAACTGGGGACCAAACTAGGCTATGGCTACACCTTC
-	TRBJ2-1	TRBV4-3	few	CASSQAGDSYNEQFF	TGCGCCAGCAGCCAAGCAGGAGACTCCTACAATGAGCAGTTCTTC
TRBD2	TRBJ2-1	TRBV20-1	-	CSAPTLTSAVREQFF	TGCAGTGCTCCCACCTTGACTAGCGCGGTGAGAGAGCAGTTCTTC
-	TRBJ2-3	TRBV20-1	-	CSAPNAGLDTQYF	TGCAGTGCTCCCAACGCAGGGTTAGATACGCAGTATTTT
TRBD1	TRBJ2-3	TRBV9	few	CASSVNPGQSTDTQYF	TGTGCCAGCAGCGTCAACCCGGGACAGAGCACAGATACGCAGTATTTT
-	TRBJ2-1	TRBV24-1	few	CATTQGGRNEQFF	TGTGCCACCACCCAGGGGGGGCGGAATGAGCAGTTCTTC
-	TRBJ2-5	TRBV7-2	-	CASSSHREETQYF	TGTGCCAGCAGCTCCCACAGGGAAGAGACCCAGTACTTC
-	TRBJ2-1	TRBV10-2	many	CASSDNKGHEQFF	TGCGCCAGCAGTGATAACAAGGGCCATGAGCAGTTCTTC
-	TRBJ1-1	TRBV6-5	few	CASSYSMVNTEAFF	TGTGCCAGCAGTTACTCGATGGTGAACACTGAAGCTTTCTTT
TRBD2	TRBJ2-3	TRBV20-1	few	CSARNGGSTDTQYF	TGCAGTGCTAGGAACGGGGGGTCCACAGATACGCAGTATTTT
-	TRBJ1-4	TRBV7-2	few	CASSVGGQSEKLFF	TGTGCCAGCAGCGTGGGGGGACAATCTGAAAAACTGTTTTTT
-	TRBJ2-3	TRBV5-1	few	CASSFDPASTDTQYF	TGCGCCAGCAGCTTCGACCCGGCTAGCACAGATACGCAGTATTTT
-	TRBJ2-3	TRBV5-1	few	CATSRGAYQDTQYF	TGCGCCACCAGTCGGGGGGCGTATCAAGATACGCAGTATTTT
-	TRBJ2-7	TRBV5-1	few	CASSLQGLHEQYF	TGCGCCAGCAGCTTACAGGGTCTTCACGAGCAGTACTTC
-	TRBJ2-2	TRBV29-1	many	CSVRDGNTGELFF	TGCAGCGTCCGAGACGGAAACACCGGGGAGCTGTTTTTT
-	TRBJ2-1	TRBV5-1	few	CASSLGPDDEQFF	TGCGCCAGCAGCTTGGGGCCCGATGATGAGCAGTTCTTC
-	TRBJ2-6	TRBV6-2/TRBV6-3	-	CASSFDSQLFSGANVLTF	TGTGCCAGCAGTTTCGACAGCCAGCTCTTCTCTGGGGCCAACGTCCTGACTTTC
TRBD1	TRBJ1-2	TRBV5-1	few	CASGTPGTTGDRGYTF	TGCGCCAGCGGCACACCAGGGACGACAGGGGATCGTGGCTACACCTTC
TRBD1	TRBJ1-1	TRBV5-1	many	CASSLTGGAGTEAFF	TGCGCCAGCAGCTTGACAGGGGGCGCAGGCACTGAAGCTTTCTTT
-	TRBJ1-3	TRBV5-1	-	CASSLNDGGGNTIYF	TGCGCCAGCAGCTTGAACGATGGGGGTGGAAACACCATATATTTT
-	TRBJ2-3	TRBV18	-	CASSPRGQVTDTQYF	TGTGCCAGCTCACCACGGGGGCAGGTCACAGATACGCAGTATTTT
-	TRBJ1-1	TRBV6-1	-	CASRERFPGEAFF	TGTGCCAGCAGAGAGCGATTCCCTGGGGAAGCTTTCTTT
TRBD1	TRBJ2-1	TRBV11-2	many	CASSSGQGVEQFF	TGTGCCAGCAGCTCGGGACAGGGGGTTGAGCAGTTCTTC
-	TRBJ1-2	TRBV7-9	few	CASSPIGATYYGYTF	TGTGCCAGCAGCCCCATCGGGGCGACTTACTATGGCTACACCTTC
TRBD1	TRBJ2-3	TRBV6-1	few	CASTRTGKSTDTQYF	TGTGCCAGCACCAGGACAGGGAAAAGCACAGATACGCAGTATTTT
TRBD1	TRBJ1-5	TRBV6-9	few	CASRDWTGNQPQHF	TGTGCCAGCAGAGATTGGACAGGGAATCAGCCCCAGCATTTT
TRBD2	TRBJ2-3	TRBV5-6	few	CASSLLEERGRNTQYF	TGTGCCAGCAGCTTACTCGAGGAGCGGGGGAGAAATACGCAGTATTTT
TRBD2	TRBJ2-3	TRBV29-1	-	CSAYRGGNADTQYF	TGCAGCGCCTATCGGGGGGGCAACGCAGATACGCAGTATTTT
TRBD2	TRBJ2-1	TRBV9	few	CASSPAGTSSYNEQFF	TGTGCCAGCAGCCCAGCCGGGACTAGCTCCTACAATGAGCAGTTCTTC
-	TRBJ1-1	TRBV6-5	few	CASSSPREVNTEAFF	TGTGCCAGCAGTTCCCCCCGAGAGGTAAACACTGAAGCTTTCTTT
TRBD1	TRBJ2-7	TRBV6-5	few	CASSYWDSGYEQYF	TGTGCCAGCAGTTACTGGGACAGTGGGTACGAGCAGTACTTC
-	TRBJ2-1	TRBV6-5	-	CASSYAGPYNEQFF	TGTGCCAGCAGTTACGCGGGACCCTACAATGAGCAGTTCTTC
TRBD2	TRBJ2-3	TRBV10-3	few	CAIRTQYGGGTDTQYF	TGTGCCATCAGGACCCAATACGGGGGGGGCACAGATACGCAGTATTTT
TRBD1	TRBJ1-5	TRBV12-3/TRBV12-4	few	CASSPRGLGPQHF	TGTGCCAGCAGCCCCAGGGGGTTGGGGCCCCAGCATTTT